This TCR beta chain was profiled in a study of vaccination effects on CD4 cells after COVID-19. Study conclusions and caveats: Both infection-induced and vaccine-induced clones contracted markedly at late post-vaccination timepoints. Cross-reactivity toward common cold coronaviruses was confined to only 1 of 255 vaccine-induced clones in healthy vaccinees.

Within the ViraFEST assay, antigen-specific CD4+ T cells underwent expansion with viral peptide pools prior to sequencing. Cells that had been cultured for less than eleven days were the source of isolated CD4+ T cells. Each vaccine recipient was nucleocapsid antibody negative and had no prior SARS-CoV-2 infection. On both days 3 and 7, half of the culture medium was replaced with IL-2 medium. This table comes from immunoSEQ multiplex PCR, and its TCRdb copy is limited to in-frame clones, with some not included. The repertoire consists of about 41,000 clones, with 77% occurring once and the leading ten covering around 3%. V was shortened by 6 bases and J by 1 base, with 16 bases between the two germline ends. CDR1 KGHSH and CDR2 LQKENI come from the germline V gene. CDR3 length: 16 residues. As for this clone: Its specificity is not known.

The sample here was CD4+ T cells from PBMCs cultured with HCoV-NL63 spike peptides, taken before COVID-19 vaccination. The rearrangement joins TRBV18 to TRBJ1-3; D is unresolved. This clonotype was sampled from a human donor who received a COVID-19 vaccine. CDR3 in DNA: TGTGCCAGCTCCCCCGCGGAGGGTGCATCTGGAAACACCATATATTTT. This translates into CASSPAEGASGNTIYF.